This note documents a single T cell receptor (beta chain) sequence. Its antigen is as yet unknown. This specimen belongs to a study of response to subunit inactivated influenza vaccine. TCRdb called the RT-PCR reads again in MiXCR, with one record for every CDR3 protein. The data show 500,000 to 600,000 distinct CDR3 sequences, approximately 7.1% seen once. General study results and limits: There was a suggestion from the authors that each seasonal influenza vaccination recruits few new T cells.

Sequenced material: PBMCs from blood, taken roughly 24 months after vaccination. This clonotype was sampled from a man aged 50-75 years who received an inactivated influenza vaccine.

The CDR3 coding sequence is TGTGCCAGCAGTTTAGGGTCTGCCGCGGCTAGTGAAAAACTGTTTTTT. Translated: CASSLGSAAASEKLFF. V usage is TRBV12-3 or TRBV12-4 and J usage is TRBJ1-4, with no clear D. V dropped 1 base and J dropped 7 bases, with 16 bases sitting between them. This CDR3 has 16 amino acids.